Listed below are T cell receptor beta chains from one sample, sequenced in a study of cytomegalovirus exposure and HLA in healthy donors. Produced via immunoSEQ multiplex PCR; TCRdb's table is partial and in-frame only. The sample yields about 170,000 clones, under 75% seen once. Sequences were obtained from PBMCs. These receptors were taken from a man between 35 and 55 years old in good health and CMV-seropositive. CDR3s include the opening cysteine and the closing phenylalanine or tryptophan. D genes are given only for firm matches. Not all rows give a size; the values are once, few, many and, for expanded clones, a class.

size,J,D,V,CDR3,DNA
NA,TRBJ1-3,NA,TRBV10-1,CANKGGTIYF,TGCGCCAACAAAGGGGGCACCATATATTTT
once,TRBJ2-7,NA,TRBV11-1,CASSPSIVSEQYF,TGTGCCAGCAGCCCATCCATTGTGAGCGAGCAGTACTTC
NA,TRBJ2-7,NA,TRBV7-7,CASSPYRVPYEQYF,TGTGCTAGCAGCCCCTACAGGGTTCCCTACGAGCAGTACTTC
NA,TRBJ2-2,NA,TRBV7-9,CASSWNRGTNTGELFF,TGTGCCAGCAGCTGGAATCGGGGGACGAACACCGGGGAGCTGTTTTTT
NA,TRBJ2-5,TRBD1,TRBV25-1,CASSVHRGLVREQYF,TGTGCCAGCAGTGTGCACAGGGGCCTTGTTAGGGAGCAGTACTTC
NA,TRBJ2-3,NA,TRBV2,CASRWERGGGDTQYF,TGTGCCAGCAGGTGGGAGCGGGGAGGGGGAGATACGCAGTATTTT
few,TRBJ2-7,TRBD1,TRBV6-5,CASRETGVGEQYF,TGTGCCAGCAGAGAGACAGGGGTCGGCGAGCAGTACTTC
NA,TRBJ1-2,TRBD1,TRBV27,CASSFRQGGGYTF,TGTGCCAGCAGTTTCAGACAGGGCGGTGGCTACACCTTC
NA,TRBJ1-2,NA,TRBV29-1,CSAQAPGLGGYTF,TGCAGCGCCCAAGCTCCGGGGTTAGGCGGCTACACCTTC
few,TRBJ2-2,NA,TRBV7-9,CSSSLSGRMSAGELFF,TGTTCCAGCAGCTTATCAGGGCGGATGAGTGCCGGGGAGCTGTTTTTT
NA,TRBJ2-5,NA,TRBV9,CASSVGAQGKETQYF,TGTGCCAGCAGCGTAGGCGCGCAGGGCAAAGAGACCCAGTACTTC
NA,TRBJ2-7,NA,TRBV6-5,CASSYSIQYEQCF,TGTGCCAGCAGTTACTCGATACAGTACGAGCAGTGCTTC
NA,TRBJ1-5,NA,TRBV4-2,CASSWGREPNQPQHF,TGTGCCAGCAGCTGGGGAAGGGAGCCGAATCAGCCCCAGCATTTT
NA,TRBJ2-1,TRBD2,TRBV19,CASSMLTSGGGGQFF,TGTGCCAGTAGTATGTTGACTAGCGGGGGTGGTGGGCAGTTCTTC
NA,TRBJ1-1,NA,TRBV7-6,CASSSGTPSAAFF,TGTGCCAGCAGCTCCGGGACACCGTCGGCAGCTTTCTTT
NA,TRBJ1-1,NA,TRBV6-1,CASRWAAEAFF,TGTGCCAGCCGATGGGCTGCTGAAGCTTTCTTT
NA,TRBJ2-2,NA,TRBV5-4,CASSPTVPGELFF,TGTGCCAGCAGCCCTACCGTGCCCGGGGAGCTGTTTTTT
NA,TRBJ1-1,NA,TRBV5-6,CASSPDPTGLGTEAFF,TGTGCCAGCAGCCCTGACCCCACAGGGCTGGGAACTGAAGCTTTCTTT
NA,TRBJ2-7,TRBD2,TRBV4-3,CASSQAPSGGASYEQYF,TGCGCCAGCAGCCAAGCCCCTAGCGGGGGAGCCTCCTACGAGCAGTACTTC
few,TRBJ2-6,NA,TRBV6-4,CASSDSGGSGANVLTF,TGTGCCAGCAGTGACTCGGGGGGTTCTGGGGCCAACGTCCTGACTTTC
few,TRBJ2-3,TRBD1,TRBV19,CASNNYRGLDTQYF,TGTGCCAGTAATAACTACAGGGGGCTAGATACGCAGTATTTT
NA,TRBJ1-1,NA,TRBV7-2,CASSLELILNTEAFF,TGTGCCAGCAGCTTAGAACTGATCCTGAACACTGAAGCTTTCTTT
once,TRBJ2-3,NA,TRBV7-2,CASSLGWGGRPSTDTQYF,TGTGCCAGCAGCTTAGGATGGGGGGGGCGCCCTAGCACAGATACGCAGTATTTT
NA,TRBJ2-3,TRBD1,TRBV23-1,CASCRDSFTDTQYF,TGCGCCAGCTGCCGGGACAGCTTCACAGATACGCAGTATTTT
NA,TRBJ2-7,TRBD1,TRBV25-1,CASSRGQGYEQYF,TGTGCCAGCAGTAGGGGACAGGGATACGAGCAGTACTTC
few,TRBJ2-1,NA,TRBV27,CASSLLRTAPKEQFF,TGTGCCAGCAGTTTATTAAGGACAGCCCCGAAAGAGCAGTTCTTC
NA,TRBJ2-5,NA,TRBV7-9,CASKGDQETQYF,TGTGCCAGCAAAGGGGACCAAGAGACCCAGTACTTC
NA,TRBJ1-2,NA,TRBV20-1,CSARGGYGYTF,TGCAGTGCTAGAGGAGGCTATGGCTACACCTTC